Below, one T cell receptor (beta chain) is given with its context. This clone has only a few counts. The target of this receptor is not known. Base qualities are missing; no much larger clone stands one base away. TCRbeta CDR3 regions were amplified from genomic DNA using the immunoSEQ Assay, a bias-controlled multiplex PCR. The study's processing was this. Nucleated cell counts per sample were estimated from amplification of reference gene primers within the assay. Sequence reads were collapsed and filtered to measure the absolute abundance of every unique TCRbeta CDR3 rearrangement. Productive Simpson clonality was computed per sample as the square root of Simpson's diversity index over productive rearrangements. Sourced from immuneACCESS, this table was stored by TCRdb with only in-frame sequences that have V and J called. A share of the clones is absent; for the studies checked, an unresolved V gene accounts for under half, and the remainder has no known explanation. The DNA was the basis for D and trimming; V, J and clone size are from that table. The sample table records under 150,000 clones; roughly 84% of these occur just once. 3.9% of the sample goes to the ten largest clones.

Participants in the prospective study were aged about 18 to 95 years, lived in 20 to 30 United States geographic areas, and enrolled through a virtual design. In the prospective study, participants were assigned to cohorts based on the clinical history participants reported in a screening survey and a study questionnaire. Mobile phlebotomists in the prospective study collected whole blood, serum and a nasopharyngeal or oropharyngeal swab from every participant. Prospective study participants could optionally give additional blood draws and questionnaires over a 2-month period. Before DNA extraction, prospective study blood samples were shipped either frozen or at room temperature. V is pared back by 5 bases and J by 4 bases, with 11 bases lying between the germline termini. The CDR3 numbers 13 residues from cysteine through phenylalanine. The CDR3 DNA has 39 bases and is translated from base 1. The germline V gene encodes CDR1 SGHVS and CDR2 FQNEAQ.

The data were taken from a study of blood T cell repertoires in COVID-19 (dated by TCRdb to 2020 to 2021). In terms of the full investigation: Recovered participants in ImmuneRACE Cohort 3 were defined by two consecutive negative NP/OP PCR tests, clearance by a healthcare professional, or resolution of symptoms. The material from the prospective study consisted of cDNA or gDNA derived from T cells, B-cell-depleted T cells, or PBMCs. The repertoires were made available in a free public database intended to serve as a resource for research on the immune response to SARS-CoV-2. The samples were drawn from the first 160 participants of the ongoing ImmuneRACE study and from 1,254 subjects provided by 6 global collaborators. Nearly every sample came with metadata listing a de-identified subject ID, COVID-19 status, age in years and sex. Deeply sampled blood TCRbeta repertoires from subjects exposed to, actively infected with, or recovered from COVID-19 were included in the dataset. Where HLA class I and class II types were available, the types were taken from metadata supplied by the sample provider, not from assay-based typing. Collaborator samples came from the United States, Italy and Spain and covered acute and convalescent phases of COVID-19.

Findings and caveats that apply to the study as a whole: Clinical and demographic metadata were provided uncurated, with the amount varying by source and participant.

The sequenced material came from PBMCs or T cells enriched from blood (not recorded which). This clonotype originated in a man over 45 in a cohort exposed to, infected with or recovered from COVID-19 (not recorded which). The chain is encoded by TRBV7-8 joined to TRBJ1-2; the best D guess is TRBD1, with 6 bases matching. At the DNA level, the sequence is TGTGCCAGCAGCCGTAACAGGGCCTATGGCTACACCTTC. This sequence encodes CASSRNRAYGYTF. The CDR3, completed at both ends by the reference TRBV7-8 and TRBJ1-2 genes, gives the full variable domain GAGVSQSPRYKVAKRGQDVALRCDPISGHVSLFWYQQALGQGPEFLTYFQNEAQLDKSGLPSDRFFAERPEGSVSTLKIQRTQQEDSAVYLCASSRNRAYGYTFGSGTRLTVV.